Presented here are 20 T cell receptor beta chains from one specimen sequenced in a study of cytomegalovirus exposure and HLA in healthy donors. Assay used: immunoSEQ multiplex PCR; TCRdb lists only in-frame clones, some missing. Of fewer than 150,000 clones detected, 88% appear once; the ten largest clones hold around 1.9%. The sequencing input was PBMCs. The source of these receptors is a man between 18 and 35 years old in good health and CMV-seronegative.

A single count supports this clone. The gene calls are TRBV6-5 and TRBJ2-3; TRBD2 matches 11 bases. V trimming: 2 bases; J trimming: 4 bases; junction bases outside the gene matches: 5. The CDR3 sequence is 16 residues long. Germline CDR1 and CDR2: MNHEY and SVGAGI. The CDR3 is CASSYPSSGGPDTQYF. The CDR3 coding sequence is TGTGCCAGCAGTTACCCGTCTAGCGGGGGGCCAGATACGCAGTATTTT.

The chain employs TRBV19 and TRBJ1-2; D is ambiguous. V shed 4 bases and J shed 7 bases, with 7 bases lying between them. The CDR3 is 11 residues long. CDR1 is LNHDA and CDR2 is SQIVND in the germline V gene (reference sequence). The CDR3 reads CASSNISGYTF. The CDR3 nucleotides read TGTGCCAGTAGTAATATTAGTGGCTACACCTTC.

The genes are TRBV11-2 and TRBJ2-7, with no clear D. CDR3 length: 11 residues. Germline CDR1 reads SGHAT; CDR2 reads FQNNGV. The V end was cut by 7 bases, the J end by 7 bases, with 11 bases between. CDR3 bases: TGTGCCAGCACCATACAGCTGGAGCAGTACTTC. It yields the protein CASTIQLEQYF.

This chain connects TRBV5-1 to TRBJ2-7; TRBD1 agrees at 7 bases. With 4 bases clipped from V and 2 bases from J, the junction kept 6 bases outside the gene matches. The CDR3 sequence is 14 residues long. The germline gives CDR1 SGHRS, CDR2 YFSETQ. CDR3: CASSTTGQTYEQYF. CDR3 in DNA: TGCGCCAGCAGCACAACGGGACAGACCTACGAGCAGTACTTC. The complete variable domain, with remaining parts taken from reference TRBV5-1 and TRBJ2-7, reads KAGVTQTPRYLIKTRGQQVTLSCSPISGHRSVSWYQQTPGQGLQFLFEYFSETQRNKGNFPGRFSGRQFSNSRSEMNVSTLELGDSALYLCASSTTGQTYEQYFGPGTRLTVT.

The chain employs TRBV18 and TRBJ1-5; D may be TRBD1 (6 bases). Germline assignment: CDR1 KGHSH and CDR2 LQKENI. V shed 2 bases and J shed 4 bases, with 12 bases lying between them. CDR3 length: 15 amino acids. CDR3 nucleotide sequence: TGTGCCAGCTCACCAAACTCGGACAGTAATCAGCCCCAGCATTTT. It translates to CASSPNSDSNQPQHF.

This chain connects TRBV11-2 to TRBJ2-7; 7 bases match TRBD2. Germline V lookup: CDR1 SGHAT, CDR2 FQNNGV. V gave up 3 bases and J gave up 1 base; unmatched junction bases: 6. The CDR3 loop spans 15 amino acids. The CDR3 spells CASSFLTSASYEQYF. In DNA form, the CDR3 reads TGTGCCAGCAGCTTCCTTACTAGCGCTTCCTACGAGCAGTACTTC. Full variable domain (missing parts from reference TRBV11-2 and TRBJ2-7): EAGVAQSPRYKIIEKRQSVAFWCNPISGHATLYWYQQILGQGPKLLIQFQNNGVVDDSQLPKDRFSAERLKGVDSTLKIQPAKLEDSAVYLCASSFLTSASYEQYFGPGTRLTVT.

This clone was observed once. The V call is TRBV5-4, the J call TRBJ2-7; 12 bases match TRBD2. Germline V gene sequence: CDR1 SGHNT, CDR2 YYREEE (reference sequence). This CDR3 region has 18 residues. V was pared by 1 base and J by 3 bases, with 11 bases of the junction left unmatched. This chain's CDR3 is CASSLFPLAGGSVYEQYF. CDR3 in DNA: TGTGCCAGCAGCTTGTTCCCCCTAGCGGGAGGGTCTGTCTACGAGCAGTACTTC.

The CDR3 region is CASSPLFSDTQYF. CDR3 bases: TGTGCCAGCTCACCACTCTTCTCAGATACGCAGTATTTT. J is TRBJ2-3 and V is TRBV18, with D unclear. The CDR3 is 13 residues long. Germline CDR1 is KGHSH and CDR2 is LQKENI. V lost 1 base and J 4 bases, leaving 6 bases between the germline ends.

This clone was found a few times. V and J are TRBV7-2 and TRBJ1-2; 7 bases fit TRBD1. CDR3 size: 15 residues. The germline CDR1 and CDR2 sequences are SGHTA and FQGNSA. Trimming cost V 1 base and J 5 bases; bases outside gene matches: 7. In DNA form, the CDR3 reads TGTGCCAGCAGCTTAGGTACCGGGACAGCATATGGCTACACCTTC. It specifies CASSLGTGTAYGYTF.

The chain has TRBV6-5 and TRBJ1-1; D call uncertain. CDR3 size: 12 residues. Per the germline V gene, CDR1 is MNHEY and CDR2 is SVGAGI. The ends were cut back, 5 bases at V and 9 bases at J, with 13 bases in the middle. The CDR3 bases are TGTGCCAGCAGTCGGGAGTATGGACAAGCTTTCTTT. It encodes CASSREYGQAFF.

CDR3 protein: CASSPRGQDYGYTF. The CDR3 nucleotides read TGTGCCAGCAGCCCCCGGGGACAGGACTATGGCTACACCTTC. The chain is built from TRBV5-8 and TRBJ1-2, with 8 bases that match TRBD1. V lost 4 bases and J lost 3; bases outside the gene matches: 5. CDR1 and CDR2 (germline): SGHTS, YDEGEE. The CDR3 has 14 amino acids.

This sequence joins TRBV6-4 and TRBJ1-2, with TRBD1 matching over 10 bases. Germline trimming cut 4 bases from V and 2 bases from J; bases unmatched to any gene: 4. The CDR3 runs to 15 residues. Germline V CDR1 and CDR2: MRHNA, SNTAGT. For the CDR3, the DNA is TGTGCCAGCAGTGCGAGACAGGGGGCGAACTATGGCTACACCTTC. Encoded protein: CASSARQGANYGYTF.

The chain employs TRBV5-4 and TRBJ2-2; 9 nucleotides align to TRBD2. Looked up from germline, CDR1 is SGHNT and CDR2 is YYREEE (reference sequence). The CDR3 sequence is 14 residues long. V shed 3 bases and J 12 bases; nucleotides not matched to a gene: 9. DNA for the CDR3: TGTGCCAGCAGCTCCAGCGGGGGGACCCCCCAGCTGTTTTTT. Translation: CASSSSGGTPQLFF.

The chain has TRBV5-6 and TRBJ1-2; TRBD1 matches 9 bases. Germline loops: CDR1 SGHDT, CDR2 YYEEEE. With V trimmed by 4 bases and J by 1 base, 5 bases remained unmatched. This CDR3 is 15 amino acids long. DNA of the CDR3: TGTGCCAGCAGCCCGGACAGGGGAGGTAACTATGGCTACACCTTC. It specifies CASSPDRGGNYGYTF.

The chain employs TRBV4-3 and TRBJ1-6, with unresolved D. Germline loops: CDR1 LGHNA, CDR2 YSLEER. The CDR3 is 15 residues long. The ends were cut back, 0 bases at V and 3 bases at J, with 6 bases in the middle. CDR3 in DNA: TGCGCCAGCAGCCAAGACAACAGCTATAATTCACCCCTCCACTTT. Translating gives CASSQDNSYNSPLHF.

This CDR3 reads CASSMGRSEQFF. The CDR3 nucleotides read TGTGCCAGTAGTATGGGCCGCAGTGAGCAGTTCTTC. The chain carries TRBV19 and TRBJ2-1; D not resolved. Germline V gene sequence: CDR1 LNHDA, CDR2 SQIVND (reference sequence). V gave up 3 bases and J gave up 9 bases, with 9 bases separating them. The CDR3 runs to 12 residues. The full variable domain, completed using reference TRBV19 and TRBJ2-1, is DGGITQSPKYLFRKEGQNVTLSCEQNLNHDAMYWYRQDPGQGLRLIYYSQIVNDFQKGDIAEGYSVSREKKESFPLTVTSAQKNPTAFYLCASSMGRSEQFFGPGTRLTVL.

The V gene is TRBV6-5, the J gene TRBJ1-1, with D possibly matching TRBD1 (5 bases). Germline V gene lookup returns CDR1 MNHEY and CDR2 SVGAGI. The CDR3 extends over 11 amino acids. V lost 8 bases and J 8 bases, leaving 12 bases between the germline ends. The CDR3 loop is CASAGLGEAFF. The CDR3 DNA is TGTGCCAGCGCAGGGTTAGGCGAAGCTTTCTTT.

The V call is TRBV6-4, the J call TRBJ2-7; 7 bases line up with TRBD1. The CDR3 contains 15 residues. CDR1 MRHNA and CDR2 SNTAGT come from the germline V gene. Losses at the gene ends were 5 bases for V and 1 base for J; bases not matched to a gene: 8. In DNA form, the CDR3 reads TGTGCCAGCAGTCTAAGGACAGGTGATTCCTACGAGCAGTACTTC. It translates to CASSLRTGDSYEQYF.

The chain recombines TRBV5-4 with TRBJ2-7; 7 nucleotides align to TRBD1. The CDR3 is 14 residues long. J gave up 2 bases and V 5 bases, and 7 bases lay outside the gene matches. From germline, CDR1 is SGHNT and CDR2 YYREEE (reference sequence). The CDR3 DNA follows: TGTGCCAGCAGTCCCCGGGACAGACCCTACGAGCAGTACTTC. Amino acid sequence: CASSPRDRPYEQYF.

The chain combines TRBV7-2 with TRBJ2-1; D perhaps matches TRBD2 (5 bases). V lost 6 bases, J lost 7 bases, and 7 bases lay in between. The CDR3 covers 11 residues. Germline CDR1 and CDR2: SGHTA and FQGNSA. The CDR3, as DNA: TGTGCCAGCAGTCCGGGGAATGAGCAGTTCTTC. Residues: CASSPGNEQFF.